The subject of this entry is one T cell receptor (beta chain). Its specificity is not known. Ten milliliters was the volume of peripheral blood drawn from each donor. This record comes from a study of blood T cells in healthy people across ages. Germline values: CDR1 MNHEY, CDR2 SVGEGT. The CDR3 runs 15 residues. The ends were cut back, 6 bases at V and 0 bases at J, with 12 bases in the middle. It was with a sample-barcoded 5' primer and a J-beta primer mix that a second PCR of about 6 to 11 cycles was run. Per-sample output comprised a minimum of 2.5 million paired-end reads containing CDR3. Each CDR3 protein is one row after TCRdb ran MiXCR on the 5' RACE reads. There are about 1.1 million distinct CDR3 sequences in the sample; less than 45% occur only once, and about an eighth lies in the top ten. Study outcomes and limitations: Per-million-T-cell TCR beta diversity fell roughly linearly with age. Long-lived and aged donors differed, with more naive CD4+ cells and higher diversity in the long-lived.

The rearrangement joins TRBV6-2 or TRBV6-3 to TRBJ2-1; maybe TRBD1 (6 bases). This clonotype was sampled from a young man in good health. Sequencing used blood. The CDR3, as DNA: TGTGCCAGCAGCCACAGGGCCCCCTCCTACAATGAGCAGTTCTTC. It translates to CASSHRAPSYNEQFF.